The clone carrying this T cell receptor beta chain was seen a few times. The target antigen is unknown. Through a sample-barcoded 5' primer and a J-beta primer mix, a second PCR was run for roughly 6 to 12 cycles. One entry per CDR3 protein, called by TCRdb with MiXCR from the 5' RACE reads. The table lists about 670,000 distinct CDR3 sequences, approximately 52% of them singletons. The study isolated at least 6.5 million PBMCs from each sample. This specimen belongs to a study of blood T cells in healthy people across ages. The CDR3 loop spans 13 amino acids. Germline V gene sequence: CDR1 SGHKS, CDR2 YYEKEE (reference sequence). Trimming removed 0 bases from V and 7 bases from J; junction bases left unmatched: 2. Findings of the study overall: A roughly linear age-dependent decrease characterized TCR beta diversity per million T cells.

Sequencing input: blood. The genes are TRBV5-5 and TRBJ2-3, with 7 positions matching TRBD1. The TCR sequence derives from a woman older than 75 in good health. CDR3: CASSLGQGNTQYF. CDR3 bases: TGTGCCAGCAGCTTGGGACAGGGAAATACGCAGTATTTT.